What follows are 19 T cell receptor beta chains derived from one specimen sequenced in a study of blood T cell repertoires in COVID-19. Profiling relied on immunoSEQ multiplex PCR, and the TCRdb table lists in-frame clones only, not all of them. The sample carries about 150,000 clones, more than 75% recorded once. Source material: peripheral blood. The receptors derive from a woman aged 55-69 years with COVID-19, enrolled during active disease.

This clone turned up a few times. V usage is TRBV7-2 and J usage is TRBJ1-2; the D is unclear. Trimming stripped 3 bases from V and 3 bases from J, with 11 bases between. The germline V gene has CDR1 SGHTA and CDR2 FQGNSA. The CDR3 spans 14 residues. The CDR3 DNA follows: TGTGCCAGCAGCTTGGGTAGACTCGACTATGGCTACACCTTC. Protein product: CASSLGRLDYGYTF.

V is TRBV30 and J is TRBJ1-1; 7 bases are shared with TRBD1. With 1 base clipped from V and 6 bases from J, the junction kept 8 bases outside the gene matches. The germline CDR1 and CDR2 sequences are GTSNPN and SVGIG (reference sequence). The CDR3 totals 14 residues. CDR3 sequence (DNA): TGTGCCTGGAGTGCCTCACAGGGGAAGTCTGAAGCTTTCTTT. It encodes CAWSASQGKSEAFF.

The rearrangement uses TRBV27 and TRBJ1-3, with a possible D match to TRBD1 (6 bases). The CDR3 covers 14 residues. Trimming removed 3 bases from V and 11 bases from J, with 17 bases in between. The germline V gene encodes CDR1 MNHEY and CDR2 SMNVEV (reference sequence). The chain's CDR3 is CASSFFGGAHPIYF. Written as DNA, the CDR3 is TGTGCCAGCAGTTTTTTTGGGGGGGCGCATCCCATATATTTT.

The CDR3 is CASSEALRQGSSGNTIYF. In DNA, the CDR3 is TGTGCCAGCAGTGAAGCGCTTCGACAGGGGAGCTCTGGAAACACCATATATTTT. The V call is TRBV6-1, the J call TRBJ1-3; 8 positions agree with TRBD1. Germline assignment: CDR1 MNHNS and CDR2 SASEGT. Trimming took 0 bases from V and 0 from J; bases not matched to a gene: 7. The CDR3 covers 18 residues.

The chain employs TRBV6-5 and TRBJ2-3; D is unclear. Germline values: CDR1 MNHEY, CDR2 SVGAGI. V was pared by 2 bases and J by 0 bases, with 12 bases between. CDR3 size: 16 residues. CDR3 protein: CASSYLTATSTDTQYF. CDR3 sequence (DNA): TGTGCCAGCAGTTACCTAACCGCGACTAGCACAGATACGCAGTATTTT.

This sequence joins TRBV24-1 and TRBJ2-1, with 13 bases lining up with TRBD2. Germline V CDR1 and CDR2: KGHDR, SFDVKD. This CDR3 contains 17 residues. The V gene end was trimmed by 5 bases and the J gene end by 8 bases; junction bases not matched to a gene: 11. CDR3 region: CATSVRTSGGRMDEQFF. The CDR3 DNA reads as TGTGCCACCAGTGTCCGGACTAGCGGGGGCCGGATGGATGAGCAGTTCTTC.

The chain joins TRBV6-5 to TRBJ1-5; the D gene is possibly TRBD1 (5 bases). Germline-derived CDR1 and CDR2 are MNHEY and SVGAGI. The V gene lost 5 bases and the J gene lost 4 bases, with 15 bases spanning the gap. The CDR3 runs 15 residues. As DNA, the CDR3 is TGTGCCAGCAGTCCCGGGCAGGGAATTAATCAGCCCCAGCATTTT. It translates to CASSPGQGINQPQHF.

The J gene is TRBJ2-7, the V gene TRBV11-2, with 11 bases aligning to TRBD1. The ends lost 6 bases at V and 1 base at J; junction bases unmatched: 8. This CDR3 is built from 16 residues. Germline V gene data show CDR1 as SGHAT and CDR2 as FQNNGV. The CDR3 region is CASSRTGTGGSYEQYV. The CDR3 bases are TGTGCCAGCAGTCGTACCGGGACAGGGGGATCCTACGAGCAGTACGTC.

The gene calls are TRBV11-2 and TRBJ1-3, with D hard to call. CDR3 length equals 15 residues. Germline V gene sequence: CDR1 SGHAT, CDR2 FQNNGV. The ends were cut back, 1 base at V and 2 bases at J, with 9 bases in the middle. The CDR3 protein is CASSLVTRAGNTIYF. The CDR3 DNA is TGTGCCAGCAGCTTAGTTACGAGGGCTGGAAACACCATATATTTT.

The chain has TRBV6-1 and TRBJ1-3; D not resolved. Trimming shortened V by 2 bases and J by 4 bases, and 12 bases separated the two germline ends. CDR1 and CDR2 (germline): MNHNS, SASEGT. There are 15 residues in the CDR3. For the CDR3, the DNA is TGTGCCAGCAGTGAATTGGTGGAGAAGGGAAACACCATATATTTT. Its translation: CASSELVEKGNTIYF.

The chain links TRBV25-1 to TRBJ1-2, with D possibly being TRBD1 (5 bases). This CDR3 region has 17 residues. Deletions cut 1 base from V and 2 bases from J, with 17 bases between. The germline CDR1 and CDR2 sequences are MGHDK and SYGVNS. The CDR3 DNA reads as TGTGCCAGCAGTGAATCAGGGCGACACGCGGCCAACTATGGCTACACCTTC. Residues: CASSESGRHAANYGYTF.

The rearrangement uses TRBV7-2 and TRBJ2-7; 10 nucleotides match TRBD1. CDR1 is SGHTA, CDR2 FQGNSA, per germline. This CDR3 has 15 amino acids. V lost 3 bases, J lost 5 bases, and 7 bases stayed unmatched. CDR3 nucleotides: TGTGCCAGCAGCTTCTATTTGACAGGGGGCAACGAGCAGTACTTC. Translation: CASSFYLTGGNEQYF.

CDR3 coding DNA: TGTGCTAGTGCCATCATGGGGGGACAGGGCGATACGCAGTATTTT. It is translated as CASAIMGGQGDTQYF. This sequence joins TRBV12-5 and TRBJ2-3; 9 nucleotides align to TRBD1. Trimming took 7 bases from V and 6 from J; bases not matched to a gene: 11. This CDR3 comprises 15 residues. Looked up from germline, CDR1 is LGHNT and CDR2 is FRNRAP.

About this clone itself: Other DNA sequences in the sample encode the same CDR3. This rearrangement joins TRBV7-3 to TRBJ2-7, with TRBD2 matching over 9 bases. The germline V gene has CDR1 SGHTA and CDR2 FQGTGA. V dropped 5 bases and J dropped 7; count of bases not matched to a gene: 9. The CDR3 length is 14 residues. CDR3 loop: CASSPTRGGREQYF. DNA of the CDR3: TGTGCCAGCAGCCCGACGCGGGGGGGGAGAGAGCAGTACTTC.

The chain joins TRBV19 to TRBJ1-5, with TRBD1 matching 7 bases. The CDR3 is made up of 13 amino acids. With V trimmed by 2 bases and J by 9 bases, 4 bases remained unmatched. The germline V gene encodes CDR1 LNHDA and CDR2 SQIVND (reference sequence). Here the CDR3 DNA reads TGTGCCAGTAGTATACAGGGGGAAGGGCCCCAGCATTTT. Translation gives CASSIQGEGPQHF.

The V gene is TRBV19, the J gene TRBJ1-6; 9 nucleotides agree with TRBD1. There are 13 residues in the CDR3. Germline V gene lookup returns CDR1 LNHDA and CDR2 SQIVND (reference sequence). The ends lost 6 bases at V and 10 bases at J; junction bases unmatched: 4. CDR3 coding DNA: TGTGCCAGTAGCGGACAGGGGCGATCACCCCTCCACTTT. Translating it yields CASSGQGRSPLHF.

The CDR3 bases are TGTGCCAGCAGTTTTGGGGACAGCTACACCGGGGAGCTGTTTTTT. As protein: CASSFGDSYTGELFF. The chain carries TRBV27 and TRBJ2-2; 7 bases are a match to TRBD1. V trimming: 3 bases; J trimming: 3 bases; junction bases outside the gene matches: 4. Germline V lookup: CDR1 MNHEY, CDR2 SMNVEV (reference sequence). The CDR3 sequence is 15 residues long.

The chain couples TRBV18 to TRBJ1-1, with D unresolved. CDR3 length: 15 amino acids. The germline V gene has CDR1 KGHSH and CDR2 LQKENI. The ends were cut back, 4 bases at V and 5 bases at J, with 17 bases in the middle. The CDR3 loop reads CASSLKPRGETEAFF. CDR3 bases: TGTGCCAGCTCACTAAAGCCCCGGGGAGAGACTGAAGCTTTCTTT.

The CDR3 sequence: CASSSRIGRALSGANVLTF. The CDR3 DNA reads as TGCGCCAGCAGCTCCCGAATTGGGAGGGCCCTCTCTGGGGCCAACGTCCTGACTTTC. The genes are TRBV5-1 and TRBJ2-6, with 7 positions matching TRBD2. The CDR3 is 19 residues long. J gave up 0 bases and V 3 bases, and 12 bases lay outside the gene matches. Germline assignment: CDR1 SGHRS and CDR2 YFSETQ.